This TCR beta chain stems from a study of blood T cell repertoires in COVID-19. This clone showed up just a few times. Per the germline V gene, CDR1 is LGHDT and CDR2 is YNNKEL (reference sequence). Germline trimming cut 6 bases from V and 0 bases from J; bases unmatched to any gene: 3. The CDR3 is made up of 15 amino acids. Clones were read by immunoSEQ multiplex PCR, and TCRdb kept only the in-frame ones, dropping some. The repertoire consists of about 250,000 clones, with around 86% occurring once and the leading ten covering roughly 5.2%. Sequencing used peripheral blood. J is TRBJ1-3 and V is TRBV3-1 (or the pseudogene TRBV3-2); 9 bases line up with TRBD1. The clonotype was recovered from a woman older than 75 with COVID-19, enrolled during active disease. The CDR3 sequence is CASRDRGFSGNTIYF. CDR3 sequence (DNA): TGTGCCAGCAGGGACAGGGGTTTCTCTGGAAACACCATATATTTT.